The 27 T cell receptor beta chains in this list originate from one sample, sequenced in a study of post-analysis software for immune sequencing data. Incorporated into the TCR beta cDNA libraries were unique molecular identifiers, which served to reduce PCR and sequencing biases. TCRdb re-analysed the PCR reads in MiXCR, keeping a single row per CDR3 protein. In the table there are about 160,000 distinct CDR3 sequences, approximately 35% of which are singletons. Sequenced here: blood, sampled after autologous hematopoietic stem cell transplantation. The receptors originated from a girl between 5 and 17 years old with multiple sclerosis.

This clonotype appeared many times. The chain combines TRBV29-1 with TRBJ2-7; weak D call: TRBD1 (5 bases). Germline values: CDR1 SQVTM, CDR2 ANQGSEA. V was shortened by 4 bases and J by 2 bases, with 9 bases between the two germline ends. This CDR3 comprises 12 residues. CDR3 DNA sequence: TGCAGCGTTGTGAAGGACACCTACGAGCAGTACTTC. This translates into CSVVKDTYEQYF.

The J gene is TRBJ2-7, the V gene TRBV20-1, with D perhaps TRBD2 (5 bases). Germline loops: CDR1 DFQATT, CDR2 SNEGSKA (reference sequence). The CDR3 is made up of 15 amino acids. The V and J ends lost 2 bases and 2 bases respectively, with 16 bases between them. CDR3 loop: CSARPSGVVAYEQYF. CDR3 DNA sequence: TGCAGTGCTAGACCCAGCGGAGTGGTTGCCTACGAGCAGTACTTC.

The chain combines TRBV5-6 with TRBJ2-1; D may match TRBD1 or TRBD2 (5 bases each). Deletions cut 1 base from V and 5 bases from J, with 19 bases between. CDR3 length equals 17 residues. CDR1 is SGHDT, CDR2 YYEEEE, per germline. CDR3 loop: CASSLLGPRDPNNEQFF. In DNA form, the CDR3 reads TGTGCCAGCAGCTTGCTGGGACCCCGGGACCCAAACAATGAGCAGTTCTTC. Based on the CDR3 plus reference TRBV5-6 and TRBJ2-1, the full variable domain is DAGVTQSPTHLIKTRGQQVTLRCSPKSGHDTVSWYQQALGQGPQFIFQYYEEEERQRGNFPDRFSGHQFPNYSSELNVNALLLGDSALYLCASSLLGPRDPNNEQFFGPGTRLTVL.

This clonotype was observed a handful of times. The genes are TRBV6-2 or TRBV6-3 and TRBJ2-7, with 13 bases fitting TRBD2. V was clipped by 4 bases and J by 0 bases; unmatched bases: 15. This CDR3 spans 20 amino acids. Germline V CDR1 and CDR2: MNHEY, SVGEGT. CDR3: CASSFLSVTSGRRHSYEQYF. In DNA form, the CDR3 reads TGTGCCAGCAGTTTCCTCAGTGTGACTAGCGGGAGGCGACACTCCTACGAGCAGTACTTC.

The CDR3 bases are TGTGCCAGCAGCCCGGTGGCCACAGATACGCAGTATTTT. This translates into CASSPVATDTQYF. This chain joins TRBV12-3 or TRBV12-4 and TRBJ2-3; D is unclear. The CDR3 sequence is 13 residues long. V lost 6 bases and J 2 bases, leaving 9 bases between the germline ends.

This clonotype was seen more than once but under ten times. CDR3 sequence: CSARDFQRGNTDTQYF. The CDR3 DNA reads as TGCAGTGCTAGAGATTTCCAGCGGGGGAACACAGATACGCAGTATTTT. V usage is TRBV20-1 and J usage is TRBJ2-3; the match to TRBD2 covers 8 bases. The length of the CDR3 is 16 residues. Germline CDR1 reads DFQATT; CDR2 reads SNEGSKA (reference sequence). The J segment lost 2 bases and the V segment lost 0 bases, leaving 7 bases of the junction unmatched.

This rearrangement joins TRBV14 to TRBJ2-5, with D possibly TRBD1 on 5 matching bases. The DNA end lines up better with TRBJ2-7; the J call may be wrong. This CDR3 has 18 amino acids. Germline V gene lookup returns CDR1 SGHDN and CDR2 FVKESK. CDR3 sequence: CASSQNRLQVQVPYEQYF. CDR3 bases: TGTGCCAGCAGCCAAAATAGATTACAGGTCCAGGTCCCCTACGAGCAGTACTTC.

The J gene is TRBJ2-5, the V gene TRBV27, with 9 bases identical to TRBD2. With V trimmed by 2 bases and J by 4 bases, 11 bases remained unmatched. Germline loops: CDR1 MNHEY, CDR2 SMNVEV (reference sequence). The length of the CDR3 is 17 residues. CDR3 in amino acids: CASSLRGDVAGAETQYF. In nucleotides, the CDR3 is TGTGCCAGCAGTTTACGAGGGGATGTAGCGGGAGCAGAGACCCAGTACTTC.

V usage is TRBV12-3 or TRBV12-4 and J usage is TRBJ2-3; D uncertain. The CDR3 loop spans 14 amino acids. V shed 4 bases and J shed 4 bases, with 12 bases lying between them. CDR3 sequence reads: CASSSSARPDTQYF. In DNA, the CDR3 is TGTGCCAGCAGTTCCTCGGCTAGACCAGATACGCAGTATTTT.

This clonotype was observed a few times. CDR3 protein: CAIMSGNRGDTQYF. The CDR3 nucleotides are TGTGCCATCATGAGCGGGAATCGTGGGGATACGCAGTATTTT. The rearrangement joins TRBV10-3 to TRBJ2-3; TRBD2 aligns across 7 bases. This CDR3 contains 14 residues. Germline V CDR1 and CDR2: ENHRY, SYGVKD. J was trimmed by 6 bases and V by 7 bases; bases with no gene match: 10.

This clonotype was seen a handful of times. V usage is TRBV24-1 and J usage is TRBJ1-5; D uncertain. V was clipped by 3 bases and J by 4 bases, with 12 bases between them. The germline V gene encodes CDR1 KGHDR and CDR2 SFDVKD. There are 15 residues in the CDR3. The CDR3 nucleotides read TGTGCCACCAGTGATGCAGCGGCCGGGAATCAGCCCCAGCATTTT. Translation: CATSDAAAGNQPQHF.

This clonotype was seen repeatedly, ten times or more. The chain employs TRBV29-1 and TRBJ2-7; D remains ambiguous. Germline V gives CDR1 SQVTM, CDR2 ANQGSEA. V lost 7 bases to trimming and J lost 7 bases, with 20 bases between them. The CDR3 is 13 residues long. CDR3 residues: CSGRATLMGEQYF. The CDR3 DNA reads as TGCAGCGGTAGGGCAACCCTCATGGGGGAGCAGTACTTC.

This clonotype was recorded many times. The rearrangement uses TRBV15 and TRBJ2-1, with 13 nucleotides matching TRBD2. The CDR3 is made up of 16 amino acids. Germline V gives CDR1 LNHNV, CDR2 YYDKDF (reference sequence). V lost 3 bases and J lost 7; bases outside the gene matches: 6. The CDR3 loop is CATSSRTSGSGNEQFF. For the CDR3, the DNA is TGTGCCACCAGCAGCAGGACTAGCGGGAGTGGGAATGAGCAGTTCTTC.

This clonotype was detected only a few times. The chain joins TRBV30 to TRBJ1-4; the D gene is possibly TRBD1 (5 bases). Germline CDR1 GTSNPN, CDR2 SVGIG (reference sequence). The CDR3 loop spans 13 amino acids. V was clipped by 6 bases and J by 0 bases, with 8 bases between them. The CDR3 spells CACSGATNEKLFF. CDR3 nucleotides: TGTGCCTGCTCGGGGGCAACTAATGAAAAACTGTTTTTT.

The chain employs TRBV20-1 and TRBJ2-7, with D possibly called TRBD1 or TRBD2 (5 bases each). CDR1 and CDR2 from the germline V gene are DFQATT and SNEGSKA (reference sequence). The ends were cut back, 5 bases at V and 2 bases at J, with 16 bases in the middle. The CDR3 has 14 amino acids. Written as DNA, the CDR3 is TGCAGTGCTCCCGGGACGGAGGCCACCTACGAGCAGTACTTC. Translated, it gives CSAPGTEATYEQYF.

In this sample, this clonotype turned up a few times. The chain has TRBV29-1 and TRBJ1-6, with no clear D. This CDR3 has 11 amino acids. CDR1 is SQVTM and CDR2 is ANQGSEA in the germline V gene. Trimming pared 4 bases from V and 8 bases from J, leaving 6 bases between. CDR3 residues: CSVGDDSPLHF. CDR3 coding DNA: TGCAGCGTTGGTGACGATTCACCCCTCCACTTT. The full variable domain, with the rest looked up from reference TRBV29-1 and TRBJ1-6, is SAVISQKPSRDICQRGTSLTIQCQVDSQVTMMFWYRQQPGQSLTLIATANQGSEATYESGFVIDKFPISRPNLTFSTLTVSNMSPEDSSIYLCSVGDDSPLHFGNGTRLTVT.

This clonotype has just a few counts. The chain uses TRBV7-2 and TRBJ2-7; possibly TRBD1 or TRBD2 for D (5 bases each). The V and J ends lost 2 bases and 3 bases respectively, with 23 bases between them. The CDR3 is 18 amino acids. Germline CDR1 SGHTA, CDR2 FQGNSA. The CDR3 coding sequence is TGTGCCAGCAGCTTATGGGCATGGACTCTGGGGCCGCTCTACGAGCAGTACTTC. This encodes CASSLWAWTLGPLYEQYF.

Ten or more counts support this clonotype. V and J are TRBV20-1 and TRBJ2-5; possibly TRBD2 for D (5 bases). CDR3 length: 12 residues. V gave up 3 bases and J gave up 4 bases, with 9 bases separating them. Germline CDR1 and CDR2: DFQATT and SNEGSKA (reference sequence). CDR3 in DNA: TGCAGTGCTAGGGTTACTAGAGAGACCCAGTACTTC. Protein product: CSARVTRETQYF.

There are a few counts of this clonotype. The rearrangement links TRBV11-3 to TRBJ1-2, with D unclear. The CDR3 runs to 12 residues. With 2 bases removed from V and 3 bases from J, the gap between germline ends came to 4 bases. Germline V gene lookup returns CDR1 SGHNT and CDR2 YENEEA. The CDR3 here is CASSLQYYGYTF. The CDR3 DNA reads TGTGCCAGCAGCTTACAGTACTATGGCTACACCTTC.

The V and J genes are TRBV5-6 and TRBJ2-5, with TRBD2 identical over 9 bases. The DNA matches TRBJ2-7 better at its end, which makes the J call doubtful. CDR1 and CDR2 (germline): SGHDT, YYEEEE. The CDR3 is made up of 16 amino acids. The CDR3 protein is CASSLASSGTTYEQYF. CDR3 DNA: TGTGCCAGCAGCTTGGCGTCTAGCGGGACCACCTACGAGCAGTACTTC.

The CDR3 DNA reads as TGTGCCAGCAGCTTTGAATCGTATTTGGACGAGCAGTACTTC. Its protein product is CASSFESYLDEQYF. V gene TRBV7-9 combines with J gene TRBJ2-7; D gene ambiguous. The CDR3 is 14 residues long. V lost 3 bases, J lost 5 bases, and 14 bases lay in between. Per the germline V gene, CDR1 is SEHNR and CDR2 is FQNEAQ (reference sequence).

This clonotype came up a few times. The chain carries TRBV12-3 or TRBV12-4 and TRBJ2-4; D is perhaps TRBD2 (6 bases). The CDR3 length is 16 residues. V dropped 0 bases and J dropped 3 bases, with 12 bases sitting between them. The CDR3 spells CASSLAQGGVKNIQYF. CDR3 bases: TGTGCCAGCAGTTTAGCGCAAGGAGGGGTCAAAAACATTCAGTACTTC.

The chain has TRBV19 and TRBJ2-4; D remains ambiguous. Judging by the DNA end, TRBJ2-7 fits better; the J call may be wrong. Germline CDR1 and CDR2: LNHDA and SQIVND (reference sequence). This CDR3 spans 15 amino acids. The CDR3 nucleotides are TGTGCCAGTAGTATCTCCGACCCCGGGCGGTACGAGCAGTACTTC. Residues: CASSISDPGRYEQYF.

The chain couples TRBV27 to TRBJ1-2; possibly TRBD1 for D (5 bases). V gave up 7 bases and J gave up 2 bases, with 8 bases separating them. Germline V gene sequence: CDR1 MNHEY, CDR2 SMNVEV (reference sequence). The CDR3 is 12 amino acids. The CDR3 reads CASKEGNYGYTF. In nucleotides, the CDR3 is TGTGCCAGCAAAGAGGGGAACTATGGCTACACCTTC.

This chain's CDR3 is CSAKIKLAGRTGELFF. In DNA form, the CDR3 reads TGCAGTGCTAAGATAAAACTAGCGGGCCGCACCGGGGAGCTGTTTTTT. This chain joins TRBV20-1 and TRBJ2-2; 9 positions agree with TRBD2. Per germline, CDR1 DFQATT and CDR2 SNEGSKA (reference sequence). J was trimmed by 4 bases and V by 4 bases; bases with no gene match: 10. CDR3 size: 16 residues.

This clonotype appeared once. It may be a read error: a sequence one base away is much more abundant. The chain has TRBV28 and TRBJ2-7; TRBD2 agrees at 7 bases. The last part of the DNA fits TRBJ2-1 better; the J call may be wrong. This CDR3 spans 14 amino acids. Germline CDR1 reads MDHEN; CDR2 reads SYDVKM. CDR3 DNA: TGTGCCGGCAGGGCCCCGGGCGGGAGTAATGAGCAGTTCTTC. Protein: CAGRAPGGSNEQFF.

This clonotype was seen a handful of times. The chain links TRBV7-3 to TRBJ2-1; 14 bases map to TRBD2. The CDR3 extends over 15 amino acids. The V gene's germline CDR1 is SGHTA and CDR2 FQGTGA. The J segment lost 6 bases and the V segment lost 4 bases, leaving 2 bases of the junction unmatched. The chain's CDR3 is CASSSGLAGGNEQFF. DNA for the CDR3: TGTGCCAGCAGCTCCGGACTAGCGGGGGGCAATGAGCAGTTCTTC.